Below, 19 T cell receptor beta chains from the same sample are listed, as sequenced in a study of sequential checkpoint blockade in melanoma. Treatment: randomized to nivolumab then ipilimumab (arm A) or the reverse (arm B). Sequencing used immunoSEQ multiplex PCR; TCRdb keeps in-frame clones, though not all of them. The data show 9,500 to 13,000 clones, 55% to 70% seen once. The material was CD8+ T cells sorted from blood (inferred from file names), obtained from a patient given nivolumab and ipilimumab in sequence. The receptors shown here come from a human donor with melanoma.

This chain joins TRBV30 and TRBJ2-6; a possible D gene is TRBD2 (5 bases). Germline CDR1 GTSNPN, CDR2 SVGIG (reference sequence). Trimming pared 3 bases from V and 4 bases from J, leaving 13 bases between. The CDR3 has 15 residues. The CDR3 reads CAWRGVGAGANVLTF. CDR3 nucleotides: TGTGCCTGGAGGGGAGTGGGCGCGGGGGCCAACGTCCTGACTTTC.

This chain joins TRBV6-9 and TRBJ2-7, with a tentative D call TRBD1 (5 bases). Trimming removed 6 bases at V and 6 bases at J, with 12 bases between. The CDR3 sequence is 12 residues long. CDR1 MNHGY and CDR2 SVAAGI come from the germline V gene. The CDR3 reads CASRGQGLEQYF. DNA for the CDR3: TGTGCCAGCAGAGGCCAGGGCCTCGAGCAGTACTTC.

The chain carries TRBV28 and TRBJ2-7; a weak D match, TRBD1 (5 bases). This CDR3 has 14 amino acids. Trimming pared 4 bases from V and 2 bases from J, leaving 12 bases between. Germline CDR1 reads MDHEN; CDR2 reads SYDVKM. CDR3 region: CASSYDSDAYEQYF. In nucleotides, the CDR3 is TGTGCCAGCAGTTATGACAGTGATGCCTACGAGCAGTACTTC.

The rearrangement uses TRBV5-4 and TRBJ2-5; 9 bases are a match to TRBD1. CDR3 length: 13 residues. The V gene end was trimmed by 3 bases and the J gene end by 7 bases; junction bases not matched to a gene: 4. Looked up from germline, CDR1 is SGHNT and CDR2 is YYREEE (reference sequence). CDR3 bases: TGTGCCAGCAGCTGGGACAGGGATGGGACCCAGTACTTC. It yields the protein CASSWDRDGTQYF.

CDR3 amino acids: CASSDPGHHQETQYF. The DNA for the CDR3 is TGTGCCAGTAGTGATCCCGGACACCACCAAGAGACCCAGTACTTC. This chain links TRBV19 with TRBJ2-5; perhaps TRBD1 as D (5 bases). The germline V gene encodes CDR1 LNHDA and CDR2 SQIVND (reference sequence). This CDR3 is 15 amino acids long. The ends were cut back, 5 bases at V and 0 bases at J, with 13 bases in the middle.

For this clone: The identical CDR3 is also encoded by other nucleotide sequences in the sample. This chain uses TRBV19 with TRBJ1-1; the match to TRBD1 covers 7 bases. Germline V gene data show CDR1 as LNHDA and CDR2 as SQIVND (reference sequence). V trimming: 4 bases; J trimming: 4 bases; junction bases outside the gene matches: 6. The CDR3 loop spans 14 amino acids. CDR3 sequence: CASSTFQGGTEAFF. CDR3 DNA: TGTGCCAGTAGTACCTTCCAGGGGGGCACTGAAGCTTTCTTT.

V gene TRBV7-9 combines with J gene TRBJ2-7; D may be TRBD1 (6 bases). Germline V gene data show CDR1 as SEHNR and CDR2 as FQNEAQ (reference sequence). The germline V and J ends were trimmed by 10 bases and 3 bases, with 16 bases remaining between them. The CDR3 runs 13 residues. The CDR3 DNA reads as TGTGCCATCGGGCCACAGGGTTACTACGAGCAGTACTTC. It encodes CAIGPQGYYEQYF.

Written as DNA, the CDR3 is TGTGCCTGGAGTCCTCCTGGGACAGGGCCCTACGAGCAGTACTTC. Encoded protein: CAWSPPGTGPYEQYF. The V gene is TRBV30, the J gene TRBJ2-7; 9 bases line up with TRBD1. The V and J ends lost 2 bases and 2 bases, in that order; junction bases with no gene match: 7. This CDR3 region has 15 residues. Per the germline V gene, CDR1 is GTSNPN and CDR2 is SVGIG (reference sequence).

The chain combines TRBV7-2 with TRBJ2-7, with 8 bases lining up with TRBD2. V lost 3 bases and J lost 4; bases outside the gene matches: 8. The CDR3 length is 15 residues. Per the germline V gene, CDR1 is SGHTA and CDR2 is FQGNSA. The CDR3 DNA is TGTGCCAGCAGCTTTCTAGCGGGCCGACAATACGAGCAGTACTTC. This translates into CASSFLAGRQYEQYF.

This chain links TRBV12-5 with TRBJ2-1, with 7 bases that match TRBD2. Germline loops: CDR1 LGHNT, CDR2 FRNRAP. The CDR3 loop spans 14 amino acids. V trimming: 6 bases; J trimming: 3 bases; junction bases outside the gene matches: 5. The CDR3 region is CASGLGTNYNEQFF. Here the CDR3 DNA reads TGTGCTAGTGGCCTAGGGACTAACTACAATGAGCAGTTCTTC. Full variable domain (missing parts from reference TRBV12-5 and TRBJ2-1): DARVTQTPRHKVTEMGQEVTMRCQPILGHNTVFWYRQTMMQGLELLAYFRNRAPLDDSGMPKDRFSAEMPDATLATLKIQPSEPRDSAVYFCASGLGTNYNEQFFGPGTRLTVL.

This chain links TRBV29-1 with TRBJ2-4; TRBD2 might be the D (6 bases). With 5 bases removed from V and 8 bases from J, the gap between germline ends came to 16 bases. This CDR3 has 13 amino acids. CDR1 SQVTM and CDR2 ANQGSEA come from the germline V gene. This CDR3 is CSVRPGVSYIQYF. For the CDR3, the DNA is TGCAGCGTTAGACCGGGGGTGTCGTACATTCAGTACTTC. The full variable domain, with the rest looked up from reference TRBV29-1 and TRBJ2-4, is SAVISQKPSRDICQRGTSLTIQCQVDSQVTMMFWYRQQPGQSLTLIATANQGSEATYESGFVIDKFPISRPNLTFSTLTVSNMSPEDSSIYLCSVRPGVSYIQYFGAGTRLSVL.

The CDR3 loop reads CASSLSARGSQPQHF. The CDR3 DNA reads TGTGCCAGCAGCTTGTCAGCTAGGGGGTCCCAGCCCCAGCATTTT. The V call is TRBV5-6, the J call TRBJ1-5, with D perhaps matching TRBD1 (6 bases). Germline V gene lookup returns CDR1 SGHDT and CDR2 YYEEEE. The CDR3 is made up of 15 amino acids. The V end lost 1 base, the J end lost 7 bases, and 15 bases lay between the germline ends.

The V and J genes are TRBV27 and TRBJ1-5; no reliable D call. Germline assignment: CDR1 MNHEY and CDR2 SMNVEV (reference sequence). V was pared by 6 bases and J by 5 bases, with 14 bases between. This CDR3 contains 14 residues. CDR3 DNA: TGTGCCAGCAGCCCTCTCGAGGGAGATCAGCCCCAGCATTTT. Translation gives CASSPLEGDQPQHF.

Here the CDR3 reads CASSESGRNTEAFF. The CDR3 DNA is TGCGCCAGCAGTGAGTCGGGCAGGAACACTGAAGCTTTCTTT. This sequence joins TRBV10-2 and TRBJ1-1; no reliable D call. The CDR3 totals 14 residues. The germline V gene has CDR1 WSHSY and CDR2 SAAADI. The V gene lost 0 bases and the J gene lost 1 base, with 6 bases spanning the gap.

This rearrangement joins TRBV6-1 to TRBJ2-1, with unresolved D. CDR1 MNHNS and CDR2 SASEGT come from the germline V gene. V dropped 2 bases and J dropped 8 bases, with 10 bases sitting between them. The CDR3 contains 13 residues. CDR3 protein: CASSEIQAYEQFF. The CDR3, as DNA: TGTGCCAGCAGTGAAATCCAAGCGTATGAGCAGTTCTTC.

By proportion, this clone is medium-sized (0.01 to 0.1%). The CDR3 protein is CASSLGPGQRNTGELFF. As DNA, the CDR3 is TGTGCCAGCAGCTTAGGTCCGGGACAGCGGAACACCGGGGAGCTGTTTTTT. This chain connects TRBV7-6 to TRBJ2-2; 7 bases fit TRBD1. From germline, CDR1 is SGHVS and CDR2 FNYEAQ. Losses at the gene ends were 1 base for V and 1 base for J; bases not matched to a gene: 6. CDR3 length: 17 amino acids.

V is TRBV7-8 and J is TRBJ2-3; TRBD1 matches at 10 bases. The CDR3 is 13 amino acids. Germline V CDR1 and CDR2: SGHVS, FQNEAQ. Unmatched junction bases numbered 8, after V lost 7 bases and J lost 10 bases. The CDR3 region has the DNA TGTGCCAGCACCCCGGACAGGGGGTTTGCGCAGTATTTT. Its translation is CASTPDRGFAQYF. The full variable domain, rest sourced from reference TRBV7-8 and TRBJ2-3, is GAGVSQSPRYKVAKRGQDVALRCDPISGHVSLFWYQQALGQGPEFLTYFQNEAQLDKSGLPSDRFFAERPEGSVSTLKIQRTQQEDSAVYLCASTPDRGFAQYFGPGTRLTVL.

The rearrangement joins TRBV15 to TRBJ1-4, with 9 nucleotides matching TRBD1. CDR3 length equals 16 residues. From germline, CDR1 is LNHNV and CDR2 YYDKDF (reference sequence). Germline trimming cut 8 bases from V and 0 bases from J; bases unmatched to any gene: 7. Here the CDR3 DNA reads TGTGCCACCCGGGACAGGGTTAGCGCAACTAATGAAAAACTGTTTTTT. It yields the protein CATRDRVSATNEKLFF.

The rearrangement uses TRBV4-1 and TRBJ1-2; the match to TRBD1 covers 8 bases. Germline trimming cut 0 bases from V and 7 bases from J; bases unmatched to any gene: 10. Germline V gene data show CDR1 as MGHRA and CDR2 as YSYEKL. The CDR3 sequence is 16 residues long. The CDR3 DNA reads TGCGCCAGCAGCCAAGAAGCACAGGGGGGTATTGGTGGCTACACCTTC. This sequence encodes CASSQEAQGGIGGYTF.